A single T cell receptor (beta chain) is shown here with its context. The data were taken from a study of blood T cell repertoires in COVID-19. Study in general: The United States, Italy and Spain provided the acute and convalescent COVID-19 samples. From T cells, B-cell-depleted T cells, or PBMCs came the material, which was cDNA or gDNA.

In the authors' workflow: It was from reference gene primer amplification that nucleated cell counts were estimated. The repertoire was sequenced with immunoSEQ multiplex PCR; TCRdb's copy has only in-frame clones and lacks some. Clonal size and the V and J genes are those of that table, whereas D and trimming came from the DNA. The data show 300,000 to 350,000 clones, roughly 89% seen once. Patients of the Seattle cohort, enrolled during active infection, were followed longitudinally. Trimming removed 4 bases from V and 7 bases from J; junction bases left unmatched: 6. The CDR3 is 14 residues long. Germline V gene sequence: CDR1 ENHRY, CDR2 SYGVKD.

Sequencing input: peripheral blood. This receptor was obtained from a woman aged 60 to 75 with COVID-19, enrolled during active disease. The rearrangement uses TRBV10-3 and TRBJ1-5; 8 bases are a match to TRBD1. CDR3 in DNA: TGTGCCATCAGTGCGACAGGGGATAACCAGCCCCAGCATTTT. Residues: CAISATGDNQPQHF.